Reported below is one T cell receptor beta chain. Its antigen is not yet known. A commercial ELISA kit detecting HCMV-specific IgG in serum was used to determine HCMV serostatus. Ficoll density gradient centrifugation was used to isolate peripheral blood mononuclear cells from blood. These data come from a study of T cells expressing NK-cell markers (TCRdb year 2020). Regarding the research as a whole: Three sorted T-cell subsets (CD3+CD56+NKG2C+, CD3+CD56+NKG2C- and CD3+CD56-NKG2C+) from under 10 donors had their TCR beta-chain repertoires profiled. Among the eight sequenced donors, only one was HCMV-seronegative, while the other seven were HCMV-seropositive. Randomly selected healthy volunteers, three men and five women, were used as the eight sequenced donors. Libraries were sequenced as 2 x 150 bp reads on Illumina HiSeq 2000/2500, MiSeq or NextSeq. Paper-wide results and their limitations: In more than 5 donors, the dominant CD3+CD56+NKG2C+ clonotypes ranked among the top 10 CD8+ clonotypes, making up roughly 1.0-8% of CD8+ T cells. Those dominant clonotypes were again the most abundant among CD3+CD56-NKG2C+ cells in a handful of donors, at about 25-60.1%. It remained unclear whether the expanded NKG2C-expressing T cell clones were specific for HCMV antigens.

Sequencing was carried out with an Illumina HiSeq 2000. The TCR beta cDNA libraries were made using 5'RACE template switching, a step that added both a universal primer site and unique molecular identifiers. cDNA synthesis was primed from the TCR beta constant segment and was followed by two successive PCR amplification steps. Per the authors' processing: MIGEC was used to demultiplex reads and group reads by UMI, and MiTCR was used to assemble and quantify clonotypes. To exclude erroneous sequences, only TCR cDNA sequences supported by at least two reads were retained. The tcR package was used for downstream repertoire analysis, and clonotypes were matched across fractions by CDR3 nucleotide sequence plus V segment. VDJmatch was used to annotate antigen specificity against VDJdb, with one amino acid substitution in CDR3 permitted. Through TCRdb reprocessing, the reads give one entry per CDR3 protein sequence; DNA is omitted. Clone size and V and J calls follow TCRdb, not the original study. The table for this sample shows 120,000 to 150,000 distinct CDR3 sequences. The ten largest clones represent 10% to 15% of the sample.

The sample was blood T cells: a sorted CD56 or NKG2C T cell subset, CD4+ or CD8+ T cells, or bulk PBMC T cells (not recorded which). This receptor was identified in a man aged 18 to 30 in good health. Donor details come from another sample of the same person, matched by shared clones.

The CDR3 protein is CASSPPDSLYNEQFF. The rearranged chain carries TRBV12-3 or TRBV12-4 and TRBJ2-1; the TCRdb D gene call, TRBD1, has no DNA to confirm it. The CDR3 holds 15 amino acids from the cysteine to the phenylalanine. Nucleotide data are not available.